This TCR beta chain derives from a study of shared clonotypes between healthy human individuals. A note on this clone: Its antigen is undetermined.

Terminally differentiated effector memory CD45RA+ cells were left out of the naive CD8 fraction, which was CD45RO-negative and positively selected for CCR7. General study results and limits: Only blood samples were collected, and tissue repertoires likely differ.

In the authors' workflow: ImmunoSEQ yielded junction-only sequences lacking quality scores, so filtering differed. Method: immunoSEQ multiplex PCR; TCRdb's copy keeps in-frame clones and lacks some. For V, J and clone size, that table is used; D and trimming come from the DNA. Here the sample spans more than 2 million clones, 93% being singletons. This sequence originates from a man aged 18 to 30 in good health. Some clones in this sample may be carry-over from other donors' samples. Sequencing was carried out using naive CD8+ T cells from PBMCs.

In DNA, the CDR3 is TGTGCCAGTAGTATAGATCCTAGAAGCACAGATACGCAGTATTTT. This gives the protein CASSIDPRSTDTQYF. This chain uses TRBV19 with TRBJ2-3; no firm D call. Trimming took 0 bases from V and 0 from J, leaving 7 bases between them. The germline CDR1 and CDR2 sequences are LNHDA and SQIVND (reference sequence). The CDR3 contains 15 residues. The full variable domain, its missing parts supplied by reference TRBV19 and TRBJ2-3, is DGGITQSPKYLFRKEGQNVTLSCEQNLNHDAMYWYRQDPGQGLRLIYYSQIVNDFQKGDIAEGYSVSREKKESFPLTVTSAQKNPTAFYLCASSIDPRSTDTQYFGPGTRLTVL.